This T cell receptor (beta chain) was captured by sequencing in a study of shared clonotypes between healthy human individuals. The overall study: A few men and a couple of women, aged 18 to 49, were donors. CD4 naive and memory got three plates each, CD8 naive two, CD8 memory one.

The authors split each subset's genomic DNA evenly across several immunoSEQ plates. Assay used: immunoSEQ multiplex PCR; TCRdb lists only in-frame clones, some missing. The sample includes hundreds of thousands of clones, approximately 95% of them seen just once. Germline-derived CDR1 and CDR2 are MDHEN and SYDVKM. J lost 9 bases, V lost 2 bases, and 7 bases had no gene match. CDR3 length: 15 amino acids. Only CD45RO-negative cells positively selected for CCR7 counted as naive CD8 cells, so terminally differentiated effector memory CD45RA+ cells were excluded. Study-wide results and caveats: Non-shared clonotypes had lower generation probabilities than clonotypes shared by all four sorted-subset donors.

This clone was counted a single time. The target antigen is unknown. The sequencing sample was made of naive CD8+ T cells sorted from blood. The sequence came from a woman aged 25 to 39 in good health. The chain has TRBV28 and TRBJ1-6; TRBD1 matches 7 bases. CDR3 in DNA: TGTGCCAGCAGTTTAGATAGGGGGCTGAGTTCACCCCTCCACTTT. It codes for CASSLDRGLSSPLHF.